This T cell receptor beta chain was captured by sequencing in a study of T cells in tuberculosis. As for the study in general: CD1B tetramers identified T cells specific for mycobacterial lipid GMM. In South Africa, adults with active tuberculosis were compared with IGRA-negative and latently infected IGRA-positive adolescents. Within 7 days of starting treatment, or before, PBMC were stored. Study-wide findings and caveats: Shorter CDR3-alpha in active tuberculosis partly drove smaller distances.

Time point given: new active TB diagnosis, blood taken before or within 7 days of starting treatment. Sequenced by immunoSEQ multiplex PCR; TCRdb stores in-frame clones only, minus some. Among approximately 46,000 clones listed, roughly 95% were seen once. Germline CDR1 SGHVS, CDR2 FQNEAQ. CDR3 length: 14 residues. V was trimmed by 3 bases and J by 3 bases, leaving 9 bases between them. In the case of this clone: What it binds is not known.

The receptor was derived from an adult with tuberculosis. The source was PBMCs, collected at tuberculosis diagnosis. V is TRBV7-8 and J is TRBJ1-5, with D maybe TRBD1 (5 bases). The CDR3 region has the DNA TGTGCCAGCAGCTTGGGGGGGAACAATCAGCCCCAGCATTTT. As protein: CASSLGGNNQPQHF.